This T cell receptor (beta chain) stems from a study of T-cell reconstitution after alpha-beta-depleted transplantation in children. Germline loops: CDR1 SQVTM, CDR2 ANQGSEA. V was shortened by 1 base and J by 6 bases, with 7 bases between the two germline ends. The CDR3 has 11 amino acids. This clonotype was seen repeatedly, ten times or more. The authors prepared the TCRbeta library with unique molecular identifiers. TCRdb itself ran the PCR reads through MiXCR, one entry per CDR3 protein. This table has around 680,000 distinct CDR3 sequences, about 15% appearing once. The V and J genes are TRBV29-1 and TRBJ2-7; maybe TRBD1 (5 bases). The sequence was collected from a human donor who donated a stem cell graft to a child with acute myeloid leukemia. Here the sequenced sample was PBMCs from the stem cell graft donor, taken from the stem cell graft. Here the CDR3 DNA reads TGCAGCGTTGAAGGGCAGGGCGAGCAGTACTTC. The encoded protein is CSVEGQGEQYF.